This T cell receptor beta chain was sequenced for a study of T cell responses to AZD1222 COVID-19 vaccine. Study-level points and caveats: CD4 TCRs covered the whole spike, strongest at regions 160-218 and 743-854.

TCRdb keeps only in-frame clones here, not all; method: immunoSEQ multiplex PCR. The sample carries more than 95,000 clones, approximately 90% recorded once. As for this clone: As yet, its antigen is unknown.

This sequence originates from an adult in good health. The material was peripheral blood, obtained on day 0 of AZD1222 vaccination.

The CDR3 region has the DNA TGTGCCAGCAGTCCACTAGCGCTGGAGCAGTACTTC. Translation gives CASSPLALEQYF. This rearrangement joins TRBV27 to TRBJ2-7, with 7 bases fitting TRBD2. In germline, CDR1 is MNHEY, CDR2 SMNVEV (reference sequence). The CDR3 is 12 amino acids. Trimming at V came to 5 bases and at J to 7 bases, leaving 5 bases not matched to a gene.